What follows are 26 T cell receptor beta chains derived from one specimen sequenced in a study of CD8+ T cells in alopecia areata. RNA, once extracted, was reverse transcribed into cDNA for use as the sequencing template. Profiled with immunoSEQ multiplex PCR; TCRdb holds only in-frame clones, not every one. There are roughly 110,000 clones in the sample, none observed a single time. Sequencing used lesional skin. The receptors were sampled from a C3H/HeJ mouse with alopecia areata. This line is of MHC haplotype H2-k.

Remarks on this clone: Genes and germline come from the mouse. Partial CDR3 DNA: TGTGCCTGGAGCCAAGGGACTGTCTCCTAT. Protein sequence: CAWSQGTVSY. The complete CDR3 reads CAWSQGTVSYEQYF. The genes are TRBV31 and TRBJ2-7; 7 bases map to TRBD2. The CDR3 end lies 4 residues beyond the end of the read and is filled in from the germline J gene. CDR1 GKSSPN and CDR2 SITVG come from the germline V gene. V shed 3 bases, J shed 0 bases, and the junction held 5 bases outside the gene matches. The CDR3 runs to 14 residues.

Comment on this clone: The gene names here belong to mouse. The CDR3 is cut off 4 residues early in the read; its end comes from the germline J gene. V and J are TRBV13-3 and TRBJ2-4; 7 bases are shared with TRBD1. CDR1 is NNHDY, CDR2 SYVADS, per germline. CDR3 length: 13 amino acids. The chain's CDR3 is CASSGQGTNTLYF. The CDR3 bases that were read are TGTGCCAGCAGTGGACAGGGAACAAAC. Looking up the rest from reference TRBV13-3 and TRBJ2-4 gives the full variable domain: EAAVTQSPRSKVAVTGGKVTLSCHQTNNHDYMYWYRQDTGHGLRLIHYSYVADSTEKGDIPDGYKASRPSQENFSLILELASLSQTAVYFCASSGQGTNTLYFGAGTRLSVL.

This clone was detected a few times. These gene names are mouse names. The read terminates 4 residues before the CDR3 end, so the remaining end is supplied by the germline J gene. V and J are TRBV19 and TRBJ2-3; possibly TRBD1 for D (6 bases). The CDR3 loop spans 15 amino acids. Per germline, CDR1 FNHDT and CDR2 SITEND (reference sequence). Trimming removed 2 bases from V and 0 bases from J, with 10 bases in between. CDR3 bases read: TGTGCCAGCAGTATGGCACAGGGTAGTGCAGAA. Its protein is CASSMAQGSAE. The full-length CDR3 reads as CASSMAQGSAETLYF.

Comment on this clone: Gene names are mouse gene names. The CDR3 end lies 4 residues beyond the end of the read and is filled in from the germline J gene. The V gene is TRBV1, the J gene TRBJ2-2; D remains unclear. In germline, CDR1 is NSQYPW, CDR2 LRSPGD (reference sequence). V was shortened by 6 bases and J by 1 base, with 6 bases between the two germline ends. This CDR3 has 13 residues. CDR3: CTCRPRNTGQLYF. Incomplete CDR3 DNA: TGCACCTGCAGACCCAGAAACACCGGG. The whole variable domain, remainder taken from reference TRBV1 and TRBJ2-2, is VTLLEQNPRWRLVPRGQAVNLRCILKNSQYPWMSWYQQDLQKQLQWLFTLRSPGDKEVKSLPGADYLATRVTDTELRLQVANMSQGRTLYCTCRPRNTGQLYFGEGSKLTVL.

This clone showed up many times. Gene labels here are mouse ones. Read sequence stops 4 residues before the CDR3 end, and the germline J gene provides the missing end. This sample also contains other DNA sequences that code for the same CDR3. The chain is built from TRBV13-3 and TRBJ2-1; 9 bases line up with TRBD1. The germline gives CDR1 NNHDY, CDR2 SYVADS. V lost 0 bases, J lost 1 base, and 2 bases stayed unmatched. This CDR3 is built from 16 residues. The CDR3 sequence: CASSDAGQGNYAEQFF. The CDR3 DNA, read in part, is TGTGCCAGCAGTGATGCGGGACAGGGAAACTATGCT.

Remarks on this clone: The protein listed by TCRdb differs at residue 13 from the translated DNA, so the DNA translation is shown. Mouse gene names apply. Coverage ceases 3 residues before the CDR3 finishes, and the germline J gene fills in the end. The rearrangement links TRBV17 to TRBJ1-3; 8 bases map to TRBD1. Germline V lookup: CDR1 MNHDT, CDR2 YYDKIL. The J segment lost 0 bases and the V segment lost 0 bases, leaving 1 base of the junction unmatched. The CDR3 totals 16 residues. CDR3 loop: CASSREGQDSGNTLYF. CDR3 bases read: TGTGCTAGCAGTAGAGAGGGACAGGATTCTGGAAATACG. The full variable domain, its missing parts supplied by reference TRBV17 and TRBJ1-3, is DTTVKQNPRYKLARVGKPVNLICSQTMNHDTMYWYQKKPNQAPKLLLFYYDKILNREADTFEKFQSSRPNNSFCSLYIGSAGLEYSAMYLCASSREGQDSGNTLYFGEGSRLIVV.

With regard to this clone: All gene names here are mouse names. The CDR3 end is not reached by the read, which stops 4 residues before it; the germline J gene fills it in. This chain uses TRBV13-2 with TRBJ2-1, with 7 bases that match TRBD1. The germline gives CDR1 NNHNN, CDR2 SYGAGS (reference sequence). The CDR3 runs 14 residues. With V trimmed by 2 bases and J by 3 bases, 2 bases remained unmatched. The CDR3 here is CASGERTGYAEQFF. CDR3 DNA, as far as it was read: TGTGCCAGCGGTGAGAGGACAGGCTATGCT.

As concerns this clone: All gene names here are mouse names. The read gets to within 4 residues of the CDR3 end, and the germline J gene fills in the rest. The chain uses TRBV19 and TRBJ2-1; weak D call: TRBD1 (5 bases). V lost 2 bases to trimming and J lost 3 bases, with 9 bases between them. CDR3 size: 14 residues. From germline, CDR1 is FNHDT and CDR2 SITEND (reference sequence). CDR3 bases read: TGTGCCAGCAGTATCCGGACACCCTATGCT. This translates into CASSIRTPYA. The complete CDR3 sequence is CASSIRTPYAEQFF.

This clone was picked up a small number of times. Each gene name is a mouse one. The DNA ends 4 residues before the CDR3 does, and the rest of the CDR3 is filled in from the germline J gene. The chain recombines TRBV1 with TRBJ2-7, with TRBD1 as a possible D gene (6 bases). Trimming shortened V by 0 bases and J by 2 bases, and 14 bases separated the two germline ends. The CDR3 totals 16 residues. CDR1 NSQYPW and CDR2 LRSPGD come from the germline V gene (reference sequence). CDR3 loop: CTCSADWSRTAYEQYF. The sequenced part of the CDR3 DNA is TGCACCTGCAGTGCAGATTGGAGTCGGACAGCCTAT.

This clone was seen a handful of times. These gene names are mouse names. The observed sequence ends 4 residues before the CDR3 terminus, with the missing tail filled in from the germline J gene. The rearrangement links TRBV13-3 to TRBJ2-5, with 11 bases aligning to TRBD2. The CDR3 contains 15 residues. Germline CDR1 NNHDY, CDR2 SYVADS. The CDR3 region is CASSDEGTGGDTQYF. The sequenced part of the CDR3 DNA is TGTGCCAGCAGTGATGAGGGGACTGGGGGAGAC.

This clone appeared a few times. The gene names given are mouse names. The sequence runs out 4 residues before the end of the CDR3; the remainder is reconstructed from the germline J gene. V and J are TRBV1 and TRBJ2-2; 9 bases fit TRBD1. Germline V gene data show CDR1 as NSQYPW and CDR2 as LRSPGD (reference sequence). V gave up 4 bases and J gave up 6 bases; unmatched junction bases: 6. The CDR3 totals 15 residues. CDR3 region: CTCSDPGQGPGQLYF. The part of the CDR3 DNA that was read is TGCACCTGCAGTGACCCGGGACAGGGCCCCGGG.

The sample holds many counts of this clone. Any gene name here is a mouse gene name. The CDR3 protein is CASMGQHSAETLYF. CDR3 DNA (partial): TGTGCCAGCATGGGACAGCATAGTGCAGAA. The chain joins TRBV13-3 to TRBJ2-3, with TRBD1 matching over 7 bases. The CDR3 end lies 4 residues beyond the end of the read and is filled in from the germline J gene. This CDR3 comprises 14 residues. CDR1 and CDR2 from the germline V gene are NNHDY and SYVADS. J lost 0 bases, V lost 6 bases, and 4 bases had no gene match.

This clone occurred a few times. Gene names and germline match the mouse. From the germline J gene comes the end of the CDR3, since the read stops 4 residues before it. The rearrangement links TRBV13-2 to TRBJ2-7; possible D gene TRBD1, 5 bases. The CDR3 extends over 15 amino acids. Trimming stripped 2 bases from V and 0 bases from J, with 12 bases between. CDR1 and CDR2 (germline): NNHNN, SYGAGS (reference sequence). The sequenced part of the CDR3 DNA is TGTGCCAGCGGTGACAATCAGGGTAGCTCCTAT. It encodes CASGDNQGSSY. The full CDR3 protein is CASGDNQGSSYEQYF.

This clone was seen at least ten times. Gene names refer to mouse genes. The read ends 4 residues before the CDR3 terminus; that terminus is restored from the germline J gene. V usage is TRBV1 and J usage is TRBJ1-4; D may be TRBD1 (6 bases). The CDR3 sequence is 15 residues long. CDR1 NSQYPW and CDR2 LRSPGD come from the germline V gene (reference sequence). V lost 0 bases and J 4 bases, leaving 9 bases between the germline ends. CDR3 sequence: CTCSAEGQINERLFF. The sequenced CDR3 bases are TGCACCTGCAGTGCAGAGGGACAAATCAACGAA.

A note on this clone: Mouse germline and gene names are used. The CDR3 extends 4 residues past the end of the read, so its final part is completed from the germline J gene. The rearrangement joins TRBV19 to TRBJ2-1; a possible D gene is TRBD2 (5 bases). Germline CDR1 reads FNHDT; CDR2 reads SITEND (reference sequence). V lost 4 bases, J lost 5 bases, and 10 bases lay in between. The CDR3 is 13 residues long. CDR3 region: CASSSDLHAEQFF. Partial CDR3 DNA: TGTGCCAGCAGTTCGGACTTACATGCT. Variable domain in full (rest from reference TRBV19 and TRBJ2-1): GGIITQTPKFLIGQEGQKLTLKCQQNFNHDTMYWYRQDSGKGLRLIYYSITENDLQKGDLSEGYDASREKKSSFSLTVTSAQKNEMAVFLCASSSDLHAEQFFGPGTRLTVL.

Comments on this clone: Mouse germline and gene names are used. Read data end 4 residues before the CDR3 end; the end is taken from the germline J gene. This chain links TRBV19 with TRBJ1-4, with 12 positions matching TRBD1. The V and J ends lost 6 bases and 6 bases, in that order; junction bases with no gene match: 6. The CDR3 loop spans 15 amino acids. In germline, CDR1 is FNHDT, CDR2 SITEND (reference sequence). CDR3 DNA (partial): TGTGCCAGCACTTCCGGGACAGGGGGCGACGAA. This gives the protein CASTSGTGGDE. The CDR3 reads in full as CASTSGTGGDERLFF.

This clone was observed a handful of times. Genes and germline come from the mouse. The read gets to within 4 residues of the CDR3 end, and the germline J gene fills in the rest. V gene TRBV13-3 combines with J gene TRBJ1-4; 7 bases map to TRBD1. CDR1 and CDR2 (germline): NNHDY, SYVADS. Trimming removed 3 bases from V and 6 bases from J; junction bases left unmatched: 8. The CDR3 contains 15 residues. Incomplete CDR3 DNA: TGTGCCAGCAGTGGAGAAACAGGGGTTCACGAA. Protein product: CASSGETGVHE. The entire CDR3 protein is CASSGETGVHERLFF.

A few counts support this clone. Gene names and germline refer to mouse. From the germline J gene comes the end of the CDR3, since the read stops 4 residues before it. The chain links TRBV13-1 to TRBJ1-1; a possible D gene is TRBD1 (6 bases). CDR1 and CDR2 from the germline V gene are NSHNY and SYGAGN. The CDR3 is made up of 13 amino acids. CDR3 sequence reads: CASSDARDKEVFF. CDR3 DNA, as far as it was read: TGTGCCAGCAGTGATGCTCGGGACAAA.

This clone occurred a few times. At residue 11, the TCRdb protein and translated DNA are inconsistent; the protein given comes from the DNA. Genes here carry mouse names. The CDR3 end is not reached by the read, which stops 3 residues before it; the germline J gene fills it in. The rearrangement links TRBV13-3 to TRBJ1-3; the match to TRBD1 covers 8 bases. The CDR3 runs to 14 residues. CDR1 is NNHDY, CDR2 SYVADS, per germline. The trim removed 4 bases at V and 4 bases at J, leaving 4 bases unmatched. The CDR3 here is CASSSGQGGNTLYF. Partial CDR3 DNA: TGTGCCAGCAGTTCTGGACAGGGCGGAAATACG. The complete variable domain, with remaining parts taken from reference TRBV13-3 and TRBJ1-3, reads EAAVTQSPRSKVAVTGGKVTLSCHQTNNHDYMYWYRQDTGHGLRLIHYSYVADSTEKGDIPDGYKASRPSQENFSLILELASLSQTAVYFCASSSGQGGNTLYFGEGSRLIVV.

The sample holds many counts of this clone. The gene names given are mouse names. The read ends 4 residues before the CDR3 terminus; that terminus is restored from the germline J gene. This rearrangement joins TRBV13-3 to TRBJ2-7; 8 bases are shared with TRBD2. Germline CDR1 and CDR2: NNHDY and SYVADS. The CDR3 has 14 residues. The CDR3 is CASSDRLGGYEQYF. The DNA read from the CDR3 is TGTGCCAGCAGTGATCGCCTGGGGGGATAT.

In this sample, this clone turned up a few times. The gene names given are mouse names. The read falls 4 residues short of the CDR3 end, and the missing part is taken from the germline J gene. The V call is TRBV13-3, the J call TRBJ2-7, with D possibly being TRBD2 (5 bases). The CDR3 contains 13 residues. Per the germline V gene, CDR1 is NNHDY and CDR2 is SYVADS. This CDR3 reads CASRRTFFYEQYF. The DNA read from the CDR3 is TGTGCCAGCAGACGGACTTTCTTTTAT.

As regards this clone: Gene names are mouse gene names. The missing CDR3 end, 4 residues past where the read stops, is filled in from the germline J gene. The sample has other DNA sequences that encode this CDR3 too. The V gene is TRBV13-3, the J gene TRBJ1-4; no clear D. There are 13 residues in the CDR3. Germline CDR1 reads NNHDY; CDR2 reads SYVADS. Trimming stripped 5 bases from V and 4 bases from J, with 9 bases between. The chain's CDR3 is CASSPRSNERLFF. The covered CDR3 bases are TGTGCCAGCAGCCCCCGCAGCAACGAA.

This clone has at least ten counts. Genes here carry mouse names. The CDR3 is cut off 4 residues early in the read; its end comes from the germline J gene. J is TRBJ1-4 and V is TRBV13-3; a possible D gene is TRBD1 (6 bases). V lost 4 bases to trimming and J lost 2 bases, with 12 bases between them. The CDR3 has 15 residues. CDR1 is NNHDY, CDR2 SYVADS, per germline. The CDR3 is CASSPVGQSNERLFF. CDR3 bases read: TGTGCCAGCAGTCCAGTGGGACAATCCAACGAA.

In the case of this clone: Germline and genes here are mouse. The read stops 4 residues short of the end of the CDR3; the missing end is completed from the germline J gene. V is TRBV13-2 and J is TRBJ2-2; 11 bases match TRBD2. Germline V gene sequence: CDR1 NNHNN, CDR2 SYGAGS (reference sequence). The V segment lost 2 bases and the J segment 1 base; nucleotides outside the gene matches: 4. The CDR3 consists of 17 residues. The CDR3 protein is CASGDGDWGLNTGQLYF. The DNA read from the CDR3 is TGTGCCAGCGGTGACGGGGACTGGGGGTTAAACACCGGG.

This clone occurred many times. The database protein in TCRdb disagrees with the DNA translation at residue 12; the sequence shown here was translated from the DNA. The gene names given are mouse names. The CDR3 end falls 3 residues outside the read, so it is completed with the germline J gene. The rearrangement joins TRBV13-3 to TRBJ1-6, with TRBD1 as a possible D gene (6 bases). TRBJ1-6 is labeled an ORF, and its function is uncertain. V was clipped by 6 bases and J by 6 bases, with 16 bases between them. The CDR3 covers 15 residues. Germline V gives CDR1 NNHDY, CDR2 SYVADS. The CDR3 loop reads CASTRGGEGNSPLYF. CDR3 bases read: TGTGCCAGCACTAGGGGGGGCGAGGGTAATTCGCCC.

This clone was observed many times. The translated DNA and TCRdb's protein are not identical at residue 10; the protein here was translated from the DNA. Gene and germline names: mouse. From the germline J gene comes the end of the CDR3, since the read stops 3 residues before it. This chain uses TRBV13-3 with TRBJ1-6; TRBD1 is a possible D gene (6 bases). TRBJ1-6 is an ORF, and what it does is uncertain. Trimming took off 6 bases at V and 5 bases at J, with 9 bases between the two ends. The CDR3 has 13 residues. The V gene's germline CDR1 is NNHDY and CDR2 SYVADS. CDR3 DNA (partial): TGTGCCAGCATCCAGGGGAATAATTCGCCC. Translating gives CASIQGNNSP. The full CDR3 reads CASIQGNNSPLYF.